The 30 T cell receptor beta chains listed next were all sequenced from one sample in a study of glioma-infiltrating T cells. TCR alpha and beta CDR3 regions were amplified from RNA using iRepertoire nested multiplex PCR. In TCRdb, the multiplex PCR reads were re-called with MiXCR into one record per CDR3 protein. The sample includes 150,000 to 200,000 distinct CDR3 sequences, around 45% of them seen just once. The source material was glioma tissue, nonneoplastic brain tissue, or PBMCs (not recorded which). These receptors were obtained from a human donor with low-grade glioma or glioblastoma, undergoing nonglioma brain surgery, or in good health (not recorded which).

In the case of this clonotype: A much larger clone sits a single nucleotide away, making a read error possible. This chain links TRBV27 with TRBJ1-6; TRBD1 is a possible D gene (5 bases). Germline V gene sequence: CDR1 MNHEY, CDR2 SMNVEV (reference sequence). The CDR3 extends over 14 amino acids. CDR3 amino acids: CASSRGDRDSPLQF. CDR3 sequence (DNA): TGTGCCAGCAGCCGTGGGGACCGAGATTCACCCCTCCAATTT.

There are a few counts of this clonotype. V and J are TRBV5-1 and TRBJ2-5; the D is unclear. Germline V gene sequence: CDR1 SGHRS, CDR2 YFSETQ. Trimming shortened V by 0 bases and J by 1 base, and 7 bases separated the two germline ends. The CDR3 consists of 14 residues. The CDR3 DNA reads TGCGCCAGCAGCTTGGGTTCTGCCCAAGAGACCCAGTACTTC. As protein: CASSLGSAQETQYF.

The CDR3 nucleotides are TGTGCCAGTAGTAAGAACAGAAAGGAGACCCAGTACTTC. Encoded protein: CASSKNRKETQYF. V and J are TRBV19 and TRBJ2-5; D unclear. There are 13 residues in the CDR3. Trimming shortened V by 4 bases and J by 5 bases, and 11 bases separated the two germline ends. CDR1 and CDR2 from the germline V gene are LNHDA and SQIVND (reference sequence).

Concerning this clonotype itself: Since a much larger clone is just one base distant, this may be a read error. CDR3: CASSLGGGTSYEQYF. The CDR3 nucleotides read TGTGCCAGCAGCTTAGGGGGCGGGACCTCCTACGAGCAGTACTTC. V and J are TRBV7-2 and TRBJ2-7; TRBD2 is a possible D gene (6 bases). V was shortened by 1 base and J by 0 bases, with 10 bases between the two germline ends. This CDR3 spans 15 amino acids. CDR1 and CDR2 from the germline V gene are SGHTA and FQGNSA.

This clonotype was picked up many times. The chain recombines TRBV28 with TRBJ1-2, with TRBD1 as a possible D gene (5 bases). The CDR3 has 13 residues. Trimming removed 10 bases from V and 7 bases from J, with 19 bases in between. Germline CDR1 reads MDHEN; CDR2 reads SYDVKM. The CDR3 DNA follows: TGTGCCACCATCCCCCCCCAGGGAGGTGGCTACACCTTC. Translating gives CATIPPQGGGYTF.

For this clonotype: The junction does not match germline at one end; this may be a read error. The J gene is TRBJ2-5, the V gene TRBV7-9; D perhaps matches TRBD1 (6 bases). From germline, CDR1 is SEHNR and CDR2 FQNEAQ (reference sequence). This CDR3 is 13 amino acids long. This CDR3 reads CVSSAGVPETQYF. For the CDR3, the DNA is TGTGTCAGCAGCGCAGGGGTACCAGAGACCCAGTACTTC.

About this clonotype itself: This could be a read error, since a much larger clone is one nucleotide away. CDR3: CASSLSPAGEYNEQFF. As DNA, the CDR3 is TGTGCCAGCAGTTTAAGCCCAGCGGGAGAGTACAATGAGCAGTTCTTC. V and J are TRBV28 and TRBJ2-1; 8 positions match TRBD2. Per germline, CDR1 MDHEN and CDR2 SYDVKM. The CDR3 is made up of 16 amino acids. The trim removed 2 bases at V and 4 bases at J, leaving 7 bases unmatched. Full variable domain (remainder filled in from reference TRBV28 and TRBJ2-1): DVKVTQSSRYLVKRTGEKVFLECVQDMDHENMFWYRQDPGLGLRLIYFSYDVKMKEKGDIPEGYSVSREKKERFSLILESASTNQTSMYLCASSLSPAGEYNEQFFGPGTRLTVL.

This clonotype was counted ten times or more. This chain links TRBV20-1 with TRBJ2-3; 7 positions match TRBD2. The J segment lost 3 bases and the V segment lost 3 bases, leaving 12 bases of the junction unmatched. Germline V gene sequence: CDR1 DFQATT, CDR2 SNEGSKA (reference sequence). The CDR3 loop spans 16 amino acids. CDR3 in amino acids: CSARGSAGEWTDTQYF. The CDR3 DNA is TGCAGTGCTAGGGGGTCGGCGGGAGAGTGGACAGATACGCAGTATTTT.

The genes are TRBV20-1 and TRBJ1-5; D not certain. Trimming pared 3 bases from V and 6 bases from J, leaving 15 bases between. This CDR3 is 14 amino acids long. Germline lookup yields CDR1 DFQATT and CDR2 SNEGSKA (reference sequence). The CDR3 bases are TGCAGTGCTAGGGAGCGTGGTGGAATTCAGCCCCAGCATTTT. This encodes CSARERGGIQPQHF.

Ten or more counts support this clonotype. The chain is built from TRBV28 and TRBJ2-1; possibly TRBD1 for D (6 bases). V lost 6 bases to trimming and J lost 0 bases, with 12 bases between them. This CDR3 contains 15 residues. The germline V gene encodes CDR1 MDHEN and CDR2 SYDVKM. CDR3 sequence (DNA): TGTGCCAGCAGAATCGACAGGAGCTCCTACAATGAGCAGTTCTTC. Translated, it gives CASRIDRSSYNEQFF.

The sample holds many counts of this clonotype. The genes are TRBV10-3 and TRBJ2-7; the match to TRBD1 covers 7 bases. CDR3 length equals 13 residues. With V trimmed by 10 bases and J by 2 bases, 8 bases remained unmatched. Germline lookup yields CDR1 ENHRY and CDR2 SYGVKD. The CDR3, as DNA: TGTGCCAGCGCCGGGACAGAAGCCTACGAGCAGTACTTC. Translated, it gives CASAGTEAYEQYF.

This clonotype has a handful of counts. V is TRBV28 and J is TRBJ2-1; 9 nucleotides align to TRBD2. V lost 4 bases and J lost 3; bases outside the gene matches: 7. This CDR3 contains 16 residues. Germline V lookup: CDR1 MDHEN, CDR2 SYDVKM. This CDR3 is CASSSLAGRDYNEQFF. CDR3 coding DNA: TGTGCCAGCAGTTCGCTAGCGGGAAGGGACTACAATGAGCAGTTCTTC.

On this clonotype itself: Since a much larger clone is just one base distant, this may be a read error. This chain joins TRBV7-2 and TRBJ1-3, with D tentatively TRBD1 (6 bases). The CDR3 is made up of 14 amino acids. Germline V gives CDR1 SGHTA, CDR2 FQGNSA. CDR3 region: CASSLQGRRKTIYF. The CDR3 region has the DNA TGTGCCAGCAGCTTACAGGGGCGAAGAAAAACCATATATTTT.

This chain connects TRBV6-2 or TRBV6-3 to TRBJ2-7, with no clear D. The CDR3 is 14 residues long. Germline V gene sequence: CDR1 MNHEY, CDR2 SVGEGT. Trimming removed 2 bases at V and 0 bases at J, with 8 bases between. The CDR3 sequence is CASSYEASSYEQYF. The CDR3 DNA follows: TGTGCCAGCAGTTACGAAGCGAGCTCCTACGAGCAGTACTTC.

J is TRBJ2-1 and V is TRBV6-2 or TRBV6-3, with 7 bases aligning to TRBD2. CDR3 length: 16 residues. Trimming removed 5 bases from V and 4 bases from J; junction bases left unmatched: 11. Germline V gene sequence: CDR1 MNHEY, CDR2 SVGEGT. In DNA, the CDR3 is TGTGCCAGCAGTGGTTCCCAAATAGCGGGTTACAATGAGCAGTTCTTC. Amino acid sequence: CASSGSQIAGYNEQFF.

This CDR3 is CASSEVRNNEQFF. CDR3 sequence (DNA): TGTGCCAGCAGTGAGGTTAGAAACAATGAGCAGTTCTTC. This chain uses TRBV2 with TRBJ2-1, with D unclear. Germline V gives CDR1 SNHLY, CDR2 FYNNEI. Trimming took off 3 bases at V and 5 bases at J, with 8 bases between the two ends. This CDR3 has 13 amino acids.

This clonotype was counted only a few times. The chain links TRBV5-1 to TRBJ2-3, with unresolved D. This CDR3 contains 17 residues. The V end was cut by 1 base, the J end by 0 bases, with 15 bases between. Germline V gene lookup returns CDR1 SGHRS and CDR2 YFSETQ. The CDR3, as DNA: TGCGCCAGCAGCTTGAATTCCGTAGCCATAAGCACAGATACGCAGTATTTT. This codes for CASSLNSVAISTDTQYF.

The chain employs TRBV24-1 and TRBJ2-1; 7 nucleotides agree with TRBD1. Trimming at V came to 11 bases and at J to 4 bases, leaving 10 bases not matched to a gene. Germline CDR1 and CDR2: KGHDR and SFDVKD. The CDR3 consists of 14 residues. The CDR3 DNA reads as TGTGCCATCAGCGAGGGGGCGAGGTACAATGAGCAGTTCTTC. Its protein product is CAISEGARYNEQFF.

Ten or more counts support this clonotype. This sequence joins TRBV2 and TRBJ2-3; 8 bases match TRBD1. The CDR3 is 13 amino acids. Germline CDR1 SNHLY, CDR2 FYNNEI. V lost 4 bases, J lost 5 bases, and 2 bases stayed unmatched. The CDR3 coding sequence is TGTGCCAGCAGTGGGACAGGGAGAGATACGCAGTATTTT. As protein: CASSGTGRDTQYF. Combining the CDR3 with reference TRBV2 and TRBJ2-3 gives the whole variable domain EPEVTQTPSHQVTQMGQEVILRCVPISNHLYFYWYRQILGQKVEFLVSFYNNEISEKSEIFDDQFSVERPDGSNFTLKIRSTKLEDSAMYFCASSGTGRDTQYFGPGTRLTVL.

This clonotype was counted at least ten times. The chain couples TRBV18 to TRBJ2-1; TRBD1 aligns across 10 bases. The CDR3 contains 14 residues. Germline trimming cut 5 bases from V and 5 bases from J; bases unmatched to any gene: 3. The germline gives CDR1 KGHSH, CDR2 LQKENI. CDR3 DNA: TGTGCCAGCTCAGTCGGACAGGGGGACAATGAGCAGTTCTTC. This translates into CASSVGQGDNEQFF.

The chain joins TRBV12-3 or TRBV12-4 to TRBJ2-1; 11 bases match TRBD2. The V and J ends lost 6 bases and 6 bases, in that order; junction bases with no gene match: 4. The CDR3 has 14 amino acids. CDR3 sequence: CASSPTSGINEQFF. The DNA of the CDR3 is TGTGCCAGCAGCCCGACTAGCGGGATCAATGAGCAGTTCTTC.

This clonotype was seen repeatedly, ten times or more. The chain links TRBV5-1 to TRBJ2-1, with D possibly TRBD2 on 6 matching bases. The V and J ends lost 0 bases and 8 bases respectively, with 15 bases between them. This CDR3 has 15 amino acids. Germline assignment: CDR1 SGHRS and CDR2 YFSETQ. The CDR3 DNA sequence: TGCGCCAGCAGCTTGGTGGGACTCCTCCCGGATGAGCAGTTCTTC. Encoded protein: CASSLVGLLPDEQFF.

At least ten counts were recorded for this clonotype. The rearrangement uses TRBV12-3 or TRBV12-4 and TRBJ2-3, with D uncertain. The CDR3 contains 12 residues. V dropped 8 bases and J dropped 6 bases, with 12 bases sitting between them. In DNA, the CDR3 is TGTGCCAGCTGCTACCCCCTTGATACGCAGTATTTT. Its protein product is CASCYPLDTQYF.

The V call is TRBV6-1, the J call TRBJ2-5; tentative D call: TRBD1 (5 bases). This CDR3 has 13 residues. Germline assignment: CDR1 MNHNS and CDR2 SASEGT. V was shortened by 7 bases and J by 0 bases, with 9 bases between the two germline ends. The CDR3 reads CASNRIDQETQYF. The CDR3 DNA is TGTGCCAGCAACAGGATTGACCAAGAGACCCAGTACTTC.

This clonotype was counted a single time. V and J are TRBV6-2 or TRBV6-3 and TRBJ2-3; no clear D gene. V was shortened by 6 bases and J by 9 bases, with 16 bases between the two germline ends. Germline CDR1 and CDR2: MNHEY and SVGEGT. The CDR3 spans 13 residues. The CDR3 sequence is CASRDTVSSTQYF. CDR3 sequence (DNA): TGTGCCAGCAGGGATACAGTGAGTAGCACGCAGTATTTT.

This clonotype appeared many times. The genes are TRBV20-1 and TRBJ2-1, with D hard to call. V was shortened by 3 bases and J by 2 bases, with 11 bases between the two germline ends. The CDR3 is 14 residues long. CDR1 is DFQATT and CDR2 is SNEGSKA in the germline V gene (reference sequence). CDR3 amino acids: CSASPRVTYNEQFF. CDR3 DNA sequence: TGCAGTGCTAGCCCCAGAGTAACCTACAATGAGCAGTTCTTC.

Within the sample, this clonotype is medium-sized. The chain uses TRBV20-1 and TRBJ1-1; unclear D gene. The CDR3 is made up of 13 amino acids. Deletions cut 3 bases from V and 1 base from J, with 9 bases between. Germline CDR1 reads DFQATT; CDR2 reads SNEGSKA (reference sequence). The CDR3 protein is CSASVMKNTEAFF. CDR3 coding DNA: TGCAGTGCTAGCGTAATGAAGAACACTGAAGCTTTCTTT.

The chain employs TRBV14 and TRBJ2-3; TRBD2 aligns across 7 bases. This CDR3 spans 14 amino acids. The germline V gene has CDR1 SGHDN and CDR2 FVKESK. The trim removed 3 bases at V and 7 bases at J, leaving 7 bases unmatched. The CDR3 loop is CASSQFTSENTQYF. The DNA for the CDR3 is TGTGCCAGCAGCCAGTTTACTAGCGAGAATACGCAGTATTTT. Full variable domain (missing parts from reference TRBV14 and TRBJ2-3): EAGVTQFPSHSVIEKGQTVTLRCDPISGHDNLYWYRRVMGKEIKFLLHFVKESKQDESGMPNNRFLAERTGGTYSTLKVQPAELEDSGVYFCASSQFTSENTQYFGPGTRLTVL.

The V call is TRBV29-1, the J call TRBJ2-1; TRBD1 is a possible D gene (6 bases). Germline V gives CDR1 SQVTM, CDR2 ANQGSEA. The CDR3 has 12 residues. This CDR3 is CRVGPGEREQFF. CDR3 sequence (DNA): TGCAGAGTCGGCCCAGGGGAACGAGAGCAGTTCTTC.

With regard to this clonotype: This may stem from a read error, because a much larger clone lies one nucleotide away. The chain has TRBV28 and TRBJ1-1, with a weak D call TRBD1 (6 bases). Germline loops: CDR1 MDHEN, CDR2 SYDVKM. The CDR3 is 13 residues long. The CDR3 bases are TGTGCCAGCAGCCCAACAGGGAACCCTGAAGCTTTCTTT. This sequence encodes CASSPTGNPEAFF.